This paragraph reports one T cell receptor beta chain. Its antigen is unidentified. The germline V gene has CDR1 SGHAT and CDR2 FQDESV (reference sequence). V was shortened by 4 bases and J by 0 bases, with 13 bases between the two germline ends. The CDR3 extends over 16 amino acids. Random hexamers primed reverse transcription of about 0.45 to 1 ug RNA. With immunoSEQ multiplex PCR, TCR beta CDR3 was amplified across 54 Vbeta and 13 Jbeta. MiXCR, run by TCRdb on the immunoSEQ multiplex PCR reads, gives a single entry per CDR3 protein. The sample has about 120,000 distinct CDR3 sequences; roughly 95% are singletons. The source of the sample is a study of CD8 T cells in Susac syndrome. Across the whole study: Patients with Susac syndrome were therapy-naive, on corticosteroids, or on intravenous immunoglobulin alone at the time that blood was drawn.

In contrast to the negatively isolated CD8+ and CD4+ T cells, TEMRA cells were FACS-enriched. Study-wide results and limits: In Susac syndrome, the CD4+ T cell repertoires did not show clonal expansion.

Sequencing was done on a sample of CD4+ T cells from PBMCs. This clonotype was obtained from a human donor with Susac syndrome. This chain uses TRBV11-1 with TRBJ2-4, with no clear D. The CDR3 sequence is CASSSRSNLAKNIQYF. In nucleotides, the CDR3 is TGTGCCAGCAGCTCTCGTAGCAATCTAGCCAAAAACATTCAGTACTTC.